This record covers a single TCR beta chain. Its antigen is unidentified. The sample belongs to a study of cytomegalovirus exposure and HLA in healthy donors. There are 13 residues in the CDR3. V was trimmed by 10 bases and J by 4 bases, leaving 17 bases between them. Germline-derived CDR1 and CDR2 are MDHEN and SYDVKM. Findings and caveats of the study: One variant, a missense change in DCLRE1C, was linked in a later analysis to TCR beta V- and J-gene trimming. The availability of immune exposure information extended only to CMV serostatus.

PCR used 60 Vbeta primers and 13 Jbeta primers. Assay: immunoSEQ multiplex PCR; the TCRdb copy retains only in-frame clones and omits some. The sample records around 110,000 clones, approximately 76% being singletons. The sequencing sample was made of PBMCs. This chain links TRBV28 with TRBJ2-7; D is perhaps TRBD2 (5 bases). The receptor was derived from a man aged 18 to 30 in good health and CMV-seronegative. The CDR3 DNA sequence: TGTGCCATCCGTAGCGTGTCGGCGTACGAGCAGTACTTC. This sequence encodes CAIRSVSAYEQYF.